These 9 T cell receptor beta chains were sequenced from one sample in a study of Ad26.COV2.S vaccination and SARS-CoV-2 variants. Method: immunoSEQ multiplex PCR; TCRdb's copy keeps in-frame clones and lacks some. The table has 350,000 to 450,000 clones, around nine tenths seen once. Treatment given: some 20 received Ad26.COV2.S at low or high dose, single or two shots; roughly five received placebo; per-sample allocation not given. The study sampled participants on day 63 after the first vaccine or placebo injection. The material sequenced was peripheral blood, taken in a trial of Ad26.COV2.S vaccine versus placebo. The receptors shown here come from a person aged 18-60 years who received the Ad26.COV2.S COVID-19 vaccine or a placebo.

The CDR3 sequence: CASSTGLAGAAGELFF. In DNA, the CDR3 is TGTGCCAGCTCAACGGGACTAGCGGGAGCCGCCGGGGAGCTGTTTTTT. This chain uses TRBV18 with TRBJ2-2; 14 positions agree with TRBD2. Trimming cost V 5 bases and J 6 bases; bases outside gene matches: 5. The CDR3 spans 16 residues. Per germline, CDR1 KGHSH and CDR2 LQKENI.

With regard to this clone: One end of the junction is discordant with germline, which a read error may explain. This rearrangement joins TRBV27 to TRBJ2-5, with 12 bases aligning to TRBD2. CDR3 size: 22 residues. Germline CDR1 is MNHEY and CDR2 is SMNVEV (reference sequence). The CDR3 nucleotides read TGTGCCAGCTGTTTTAAGGGACTAGCGGGCCCAGTGAATCCCGCGGGTGGGGAGACCCAGTACTTC. Encoded protein: CASCFKGLAGPVNPAGGETQYF.

The chain joins TRBV7-8 to TRBJ2-3, with D maybe TRBD1 (7 bases). This CDR3 spans 17 amino acids. V lost 0 bases and J 0 bases, leaving 13 bases between the germline ends. Germline V gene sequence: CDR1 SGHVS, CDR2 FQNEAQ. The CDR3 loop reads CASSLARAGGSTDTQYF. In DNA, the CDR3 is TGTGCCAGCAGCTTAGCGCGGGCAGGGGGGAGCACAGATACGCAGTATTTT.

This clone appeared a few times. The rearrangement links TRBV27 to TRBJ1-5, with D tentatively TRBD1 (5 bases). V lost 7 bases and J 0 bases, leaving 13 bases between the germline ends. Germline V lookup: CDR1 MNHEY, CDR2 SMNVEV (reference sequence). The CDR3 is 15 amino acids. This CDR3 reads CASKEGLYSNQPQHF. DNA for the CDR3: TGTGCCAGCAAGGAGGGGCTTTATAGCAATCAGCCCCAGCATTTT.

The chain uses TRBV7-2 and TRBJ2-5; D is undetermined. The CDR3 extends over 15 amino acids. The germline gives CDR1 SGHTA, CDR2 FQGNSA. V lost 2 bases to trimming and J lost 4 bases, with 14 bases between them. CDR3 sequence: CASSLFVGPRETQYF. DNA of the CDR3: TGTGCCAGCAGCTTATTCGTCGGCCCCAGAGAGACCCAGTACTTC.

The V gene is TRBV12-3 or TRBV12-4, the J gene TRBJ1-1; D is uncertain. CDR3 length: 12 residues. V lost 3 bases to trimming and J lost 6 bases, with 8 bases between them. CDR3 DNA sequence: TGTGCCAGCAGTTTGGGTGGGGCTGAAGCTTTCTTT. Translation gives CASSLGGAEAFF.

The rearrangement joins TRBV4-3 to TRBJ2-5; TRBD1 agrees at 9 bases. Germline V gives CDR1 LGHNA, CDR2 YSLEER. The CDR3 length is 16 residues. V shed 4 bases and J 5 bases; nucleotides not matched to a gene: 11. CDR3: CASSPAPGQGLETQYF. DNA for the CDR3: TGCGCCAGCAGCCCGGCTCCGGGACAGGGTTTGGAGACCCAGTACTTC.

This chain connects TRBV15 to TRBJ2-5; D ambiguous. Germline-derived CDR1 and CDR2 are LNHNV and YYDKDF (reference sequence). This CDR3 is 15 amino acids long. Trimming left V 0 bases short and J 2 bases short, with 10 bases between. The DNA of the CDR3 is TGTGCCACCAGCAGAGATCCCGGGCCTCAAGAGACCCAGTACTTC. Protein: CATSRDPGPQETQYF. The full variable domain, rest sourced from reference TRBV15 and TRBJ2-5, is DAMVIQNPRYQVTQFGKPVTLSCSQTLNHNVMYWYQQKSSQAPKLLFHYYDKDFNNEADTPDNFQSRRPNTSFCFLDIRSPGLGDTAMYLCATSRDPGPQETQYFGPGTRLLVL.

The V gene is TRBV3-1 (or the pseudogene TRBV3-2), the J gene TRBJ2-3, with 12 bases that match TRBD2. The germline V gene encodes CDR1 LGHDT and CDR2 YNNKEL (reference sequence). The CDR3 is made up of 17 amino acids. J was trimmed by 4 bases and V by 0 bases; bases with no gene match: 5. CDR3 region: CASSQDGLAGTPDTQYF. In nucleotides, the CDR3 is TGTGCCAGCAGCCAAGACGGACTAGCGGGAACGCCAGATACGCAGTATTTT.